Shown below are 9 T cell receptor beta chains from a single sample sequenced in a study of control samples from healthy donors and cancer patients. Sequencing was performed with immunoSEQ multiplex PCR; in TCRdb, only in-frame clones are kept and a portion is missing. The sample includes 150,000 to 200,000 clones, around 95% of them seen just once. The sequencing sample was made of blood. All receptors come from a woman in her 40s in good health.

V and J are TRBV4-3 and TRBJ2-2; D ambiguous. CDR3 length equals 14 residues. Germline CDR1 LGHNA, CDR2 YSLEER. Deletions cut 0 bases from V and 3 bases from J, with 5 bases between. CDR3 nucleotides: TGCGCCAGCAGCCAAGATGGGGACACCGGGGAGCTGTTTTTT. This translates into CASSQDGDTGELFF.

This chain connects TRBV5-6 to TRBJ1-2; D not certain. The CDR3 covers 11 residues. The germline V gene encodes CDR1 SGHDT and CDR2 YYEEEE. V lost 4 bases and J 8 bases, leaving 9 bases between the germline ends. The CDR3 loop reads CASSTPGGYTF. The CDR3 coding sequence is TGTGCCAGCAGCACCCCGGGGGGCTACACCTTC.

On this clone itself: This CDR3 is also generated by other DNA sequences in the sample. The chain carries TRBV18 and TRBJ1-1; possible D gene TRBD1, 5 bases. V lost 3 bases and J 1 base, leaving 6 bases between the germline ends. Per the germline V gene, CDR1 is KGHSH and CDR2 is LQKENI. The CDR3 runs to 13 residues. The CDR3 nucleotides are TGTGCCAGCTCACCCGGGGGGAACACTGAAGCTTTCTTT. Its translation is CASSPGGNTEAFF.

The chain couples TRBV20-1 to TRBJ1-4; no clear D gene. Trimming removed 3 bases at V and 0 bases at J, with 8 bases between. The CDR3 consists of 14 residues. Germline V gene lookup returns CDR1 DFQATT and CDR2 SNEGSKA (reference sequence). The CDR3 DNA sequence: TGCAGTGCTAGTAAAACCCCAACTAATGAAAAACTGTTTTTT. Amino acid sequence: CSASKTPTNEKLFF.

The chain couples TRBV28 to TRBJ2-3; possibly TRBD2 for D (5 bases). CDR3 size: 15 residues. Looked up from germline, CDR1 is MDHEN and CDR2 is SYDVKM. V was shortened by 2 bases and J by 8 bases, with 17 bases between the two germline ends. The CDR3 nucleotides read TGTGCCAGCAGTTTAACGGGGAGAGGAAGGACTACGCAGTATTTT. It specifies CASSLTGRGRTTQYF.

This clone was recorded only once. The sample holds other DNA sequences that translate to the same CDR3. The V call is TRBV27, the J call TRBJ2-7; D might be TRBD1 (6 bases). CDR1 and CDR2 from the germline V gene are MNHEY and SMNVEV (reference sequence). V lost 3 bases, J lost 2 bases, and 11 bases lay in between. This CDR3 is built from 14 residues. The CDR3 DNA reads TGTGCCAGCAGTTTGAGGCAGGGGACCTACGAGCAGTACTTC. It is translated as CASSLRQGTYEQYF.

The V and J genes are TRBV9 and TRBJ1-2; TRBD1 is a possible D gene (5 bases). V was shortened by 5 bases and J by 7 bases, with 9 bases between the two germline ends. The length of the CDR3 is 11 residues. The germline gives CDR1 SGDLS, CDR2 YYNGEE. The CDR3 DNA is TGTGCCAGCAGGGGACTGGGTGGCTACACCTTC. It is translated as CASRGLGGYTF.

The CDR3 DNA reads as TGTGCCAGTACGGGGGGCTTGGGGCAGCCCCAGCATTTT. Protein product: CASTGGLGQPQHF. J is TRBJ1-5 and V is TRBV19, with D tentatively TRBD1 (6 bases). CDR3 size: 13 residues. Germline loops: CDR1 LNHDA, CDR2 SQIVND (reference sequence). Trimming cost V 7 bases and J 7 bases, with 14 bases left between them.

This chain uses TRBV30 with TRBJ2-2; TRBD2 matches 7 bases. The ends lost 2 bases at V and 6 bases at J; junction bases unmatched: 15. The V gene's germline CDR1 is GTSNPN and CDR2 SVGIG (reference sequence). This CDR3 comprises 17 residues. CDR3 DNA: TGTGCCTGGAGTATGGTCCTGGCGGGAGCCAAGGCCGGGGAGCTGTTTTTT. This gives the protein CAWSMVLAGAKAGELFF. The full variable domain, rest sourced from reference TRBV30 and TRBJ2-2, is SQTIHQWPATLVQPVGSPLSLECTVEGTSNPNLYWYRQAAGRGLQLLFYSVGIGQISSEVPQNLSASRPQDRQFILSSKKLLLSDSGFYLCAWSMVLAGAKAGELFFGEGSRLTVL.